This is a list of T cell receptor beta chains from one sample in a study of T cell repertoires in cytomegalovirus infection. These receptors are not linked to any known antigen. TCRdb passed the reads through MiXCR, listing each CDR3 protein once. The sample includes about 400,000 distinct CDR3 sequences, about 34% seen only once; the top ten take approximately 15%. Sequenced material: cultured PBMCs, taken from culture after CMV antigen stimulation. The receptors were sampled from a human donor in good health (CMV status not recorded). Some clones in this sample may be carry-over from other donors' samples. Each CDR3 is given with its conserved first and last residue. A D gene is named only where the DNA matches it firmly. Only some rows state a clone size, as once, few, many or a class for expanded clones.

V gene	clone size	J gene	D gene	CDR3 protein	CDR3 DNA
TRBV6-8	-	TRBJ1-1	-	CASRTGSNTEAFF	TGTGCCAGCAGGACCGGGTCGAACACTGAAGCTTTCTTT
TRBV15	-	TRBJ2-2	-	CATSIFWDNTGELFF	TGTGCCACCAGCATCTTCTGGGACAACACCGGGGAGCTGTTTTTT
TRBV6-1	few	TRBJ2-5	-	CASTAPSGETQYF	TGTGCCAGCACGGCACCGTCGGGGGAGACCCAGTACTTC
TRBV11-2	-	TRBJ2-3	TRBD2	CASSFIGLAIDTQYF	TGTGCCAGCAGCTTTATTGGACTAGCGATAGATACGCAGTATTTT
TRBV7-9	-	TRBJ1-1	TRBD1	CASSNFRDSEAFF	TGTGCCAGCAGCAATTTCCGGGACAGTGAAGCTTTCTTT
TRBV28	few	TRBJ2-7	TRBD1	CASGTGGIYEQYF	TGTGCCAGCGGGACAGGGGGGATCTACGAGCAGTACTTC
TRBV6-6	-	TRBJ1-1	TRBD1	CASSLRQGPRTEAFF	TGTGCCAGCAGCCTTCGACAGGGGCCTCGAACTGAAGCTTTCTTT
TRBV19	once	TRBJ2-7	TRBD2	CASSPRTSATLVDEQYF	TGTGCCAGTAGTCCCAGGACTAGCGCGACACTGGTCGACGAGCAGTACTTC
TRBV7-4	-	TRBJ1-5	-	CASSAGGPGQPQHF	TGTGCCAGCAGCGCCGGGGGTCCGGGTCAGCCCCAGCATTTT
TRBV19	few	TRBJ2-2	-	CASSPGATNTGELFF	TGTGCCAGTAGCCCCGGAGCTACGAACACCGGGGAGCTGTTTTTT
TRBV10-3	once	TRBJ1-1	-	CAISPVGMNTEAFF	TGTGCCATCAGCCCCGTGGGTATGAACACTGAAGCTTTCTTT
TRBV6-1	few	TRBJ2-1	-	CASSPIGGTYNEQFF	TGTGCCAGCAGTCCGATCGGGGGCACCTACAATGAGCAGTTCTTC
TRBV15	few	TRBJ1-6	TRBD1	CATSSDDRANSPLHF	TGTGCCACCAGCAGTGACGACAGGGCTAATTCACCCCTCCACTTT
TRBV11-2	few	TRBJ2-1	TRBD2	CASSLGSSGSYNEQFF	TGTGCCAGCAGCTTAGGTTCTAGCGGGTCTTACAATGAGCAGTTCTTC
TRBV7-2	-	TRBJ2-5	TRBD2	CASSTSGGPTKRAQYF	TGTGCCAGCAGCACCTCGGGAGGGCCTACCAAGAGAGCCCAGTACTTC
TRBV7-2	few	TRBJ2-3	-	CASSFWGLSSTDTQYF	TGTGCCAGCAGCTTCTGGGGACTGTCTAGCACAGATACGCAGTATTTT
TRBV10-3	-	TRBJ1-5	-	CASCREVNQPQHF	TGTGCTTCATGTCGGGAGGTCAATCAGCCCCAGCATTTT
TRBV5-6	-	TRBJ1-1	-	CASSSPVGSDAFF	TGTGCCAGCAGCTCCCCGGTCGGATCGGATGCTTTCTTT
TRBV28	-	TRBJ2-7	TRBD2	CASSFGGGRAKYEQYF	TGTGCCAGCAGTTTCGGGGGCGGGAGGGCCAAGTACGAGCAGTACTTC
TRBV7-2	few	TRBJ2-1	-	CASSSYGTRSFNEQFF	TGTGCCAGCAGCTCGTACGGAACTCGGTCGTTTAATGAGCAGTTCTTC
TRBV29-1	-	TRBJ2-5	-	CSVEVTQMGTQYF	TGCAGCGTTGAGGTGACCCAGATGGGGACCCAGTACTTC
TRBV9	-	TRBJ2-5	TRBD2	CASSVGAGGVETQYF	TGTGCCAGCAGCGTGGGAGCGGGAGGGGTTGAGACCCAGTACTTC
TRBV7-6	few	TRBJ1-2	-	CASSLDSQASYGYTF	TGTGCCAGCAGCTTAGATAGTCAGGCCTCCTATGGCTACACCTTC
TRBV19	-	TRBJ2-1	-	CASSISGPYNEQFF	TGTGCCAGTAGTATATCCGGACCCTACAATGAGCAGTTCTTC
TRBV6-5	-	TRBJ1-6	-	CASSRLPGAGNSPLHF	TGTGCCAGCAGTCGACTCCCAGGGGCTGGGAATTCACCCCTCCACTTT
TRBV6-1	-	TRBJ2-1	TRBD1	CASSTTGGARNGQFF	TGTGCCAGCAGTACTACAGGGGGCGCGAGGAATGGGCAGTTCTTC
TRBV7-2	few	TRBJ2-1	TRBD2	CASSQTGLAVYNEQFF	TGTGCCAGCAGCCAGACCGGACTAGCGGTCTACAATGAGCAGTTCTTC
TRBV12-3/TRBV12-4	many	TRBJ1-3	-	CASRPELSGNTIYF	TGTGCCAGCCGGCCTGAGTTGTCTGGAAACACCATATATTTT
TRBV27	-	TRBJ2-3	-	CASSFFAAVPDTQYF	TGTGCCAGCAGTTTTTTTGCGGCGGTCCCAGATACGCAGTATTTT
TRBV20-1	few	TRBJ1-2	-	CSATDRINSYGYTF	TGCAGTGCTACCGACAGAATCAATAGCTATGGCTACACCTTC
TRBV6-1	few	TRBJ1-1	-	CASSTMRNEAFF	TGTGCCAGCAGTACTATGCGGAACGAAGCTTTCTTT
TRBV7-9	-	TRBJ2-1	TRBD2	CASTPGLAWEEQFF	TGTGCCAGCACCCCGGGACTAGCGTGGGAGGAGCAGTTCTTC
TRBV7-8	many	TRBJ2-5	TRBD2	CASSHGTSGSETQYF	TGTGCCAGCAGCCACGGGACTAGCGGGAGTGAGACCCAGTACTTC
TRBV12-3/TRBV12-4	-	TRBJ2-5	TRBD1	CASRYRDREETQYF	TGTGCCAGCAGATACCGTGACAGGGAAGAGACCCAGTACTTC
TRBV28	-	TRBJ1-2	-	CASSQTPNYGYTF	TGTGCCAGCAGTCAGACACCGAACTATGGCTACACCTTC
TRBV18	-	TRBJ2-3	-	CASSLLGSTDTQYF	TGTGCCAGCTCACTACTCGGAAGCACAGATACGCAGTATTTT
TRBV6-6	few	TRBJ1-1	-	CASSYSVQLNTEAFF	TGTGCCAGCAGTTACTCTGTCCAACTGAACACTGAAGCTTTCTTT
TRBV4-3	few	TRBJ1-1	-	CASSQEIGIEAFF	TGCGCCAGCAGCCAAGAGATCGGGATTGAAGCTTTCTTT
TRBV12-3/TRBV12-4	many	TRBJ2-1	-	CASSLGDTRREQFF	TGTGCCAGCAGTTTGGGAGATACAAGAAGGGAGCAGTTCTTC
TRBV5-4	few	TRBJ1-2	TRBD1	CASRKGQGSGYTF	TGTGCCAGCAGGAAAGGACAGGGGAGCGGCTACACCTTC
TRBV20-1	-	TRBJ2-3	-	CSASGEEGTDTQYF	TGCAGTGCTAGCGGTGAGGAGGGCACAGATACGCAGTATTTT
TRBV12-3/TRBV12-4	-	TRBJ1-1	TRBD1	CASSLGTGGFSYTEAFF	TGTGCCAGCAGTTTAGGGACAGGCGGTTTTTCGTACACTGAAGCTTTCTTT
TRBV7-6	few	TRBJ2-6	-	CASSLGKGSSGANVLTF	TGTGCCAGCAGCTTAGGAAAAGGGTCCTCTGGGGCCAACGTCCTGACTTTC
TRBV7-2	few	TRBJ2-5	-	CASSQGFGETQYF	TGTGCCAGCAGCCAGGGGTTTGGAGAGACCCAGTACTTC
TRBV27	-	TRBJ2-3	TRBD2	CASSKTGRQGDTQYF	TGTGCCAGCAGTAAGACCGGGAGGCAAGGGGATACGCAGTATTTT
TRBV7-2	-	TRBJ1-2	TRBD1	CASSLDRQGAGYTF	TGTGCCAGCAGCTTAGATCGCCAGGGGGCAGGCTACACCTTC
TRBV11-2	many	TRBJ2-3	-	CASSLSTGADTQYF	TGTGCCAGCAGCTTGTCGACGGGGGCAGATACGCAGTATTTT
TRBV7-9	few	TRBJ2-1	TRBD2	CASSLLAGGPDNEQFF	TGTGCCAGCAGCCTCCTAGCGGGAGGGCCCGACAATGAGCAGTTCTTC
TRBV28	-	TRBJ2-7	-	CASSRDTTEQYF	TGTGCCAGCAGCAGAGACACAACCGAGCAGTACTTC
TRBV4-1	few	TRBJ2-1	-	CASSPDGGGVGNEQFF	TGCGCCAGCAGCCCTGATGGAGGGGGAGTCGGGAATGAGCAGTTCTTC
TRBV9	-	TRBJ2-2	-	CASSVRLDTGELFF	TGTGCCAGCAGCGTACGATTGGACACCGGGGAGCTGTTTTTT
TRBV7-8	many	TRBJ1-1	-	CASSQMASRGDEAFF	TGTGCCAGCAGCCAGATGGCGAGCCGGGGGGATGAAGCTTTCTTT